This T cell receptor beta chain comes out of a study of shared clonotypes between healthy human individuals (dated by TCRdb to the early 2020s). For the study in its entirety: A couple of women and a few men aged 18 to 49 years were included in the cohort. For each donor, CD4 naive and CD4 memory were each given three plates, CD8 naive was given two plates, and CD8 memory was given one plate. To estimate repertoire size and how much clonotype sharing occurs between individuals, the study deeply sequenced the blood TCR repertoires of 5 or 6 healthy adults. To increase sequencing depth and limit assay-specific biases, different laboratories used diverse techniques to prepare libraries and sequence TCR repertoires. Each donor's leukapheresis produced roughly between roughly 0.9 and 9 billion PBMCs.

Donors were healthy HIV-negative adults with no recently reported acute infections or vaccinations. Every donor was a Caucasian adult residing in Nashville, Tennessee, USA. CD4+ T cells were enriched by magnetic negative selection; naive cells were then positively selected on CD45RA, and the negative fraction formed the memory subset. Blood was collected by leukapheresis, and PBMCs were isolated by Ficoll-Histopaque density gradient centrifugation and then cryopreserved in liquid nitrogen vapor phase. Analytical flow cytometry was used to check the purity and quantity of each magnetically sorted T cell population. Each sorted fraction had its genomic DNA isolated and then quantified by UV absorbance on a Nanodrop 2000c. TCR CDR3 regions were amplified from genomic DNA by multiplex PCR using the deep immunoSEQ assay. Extracted genomic DNA from each cell subset was spread evenly across all wells of several immunoSEQ 96-well plates, with each plate serving as a replicate. For sorted subsets, around 0.2 ug genomic DNA, equal to approximately 30,000 T cell genomes, was loaded into each replicate PCR. Purified libraries were measured with a Qubit 3.0 fluorometer, size-checked on a Bioanalyzer 2100, and measured again with the KAPA Library Quantification kit. Every immunoSEQ 96-well plate was sequenced on a separate single-read 150-cycle Illumina NextSeq 550 flow cell. Regarding the original processing steps: Because the immunoSEQ output included only junctional sequences and no quality scores, the filtering could not be the same as the filtering used for full-length reads. To assign V/J genes and CDR3, sequences were annotated using PyIR, a Python wrapper for IgBLAST v1.9, with IMGT germline references. Reads were filtered out if the reads had weak V/J assignments (E-value above 1e-6), no CDR3, stop codons, out-of-frame junctions, or ambiguous translated residues. V3J clonotypes were defined by identical inferred V gene, J gene, and CDR3 amino acid sequence. Percentage overlap between repertoires was computed as shared unique clonotypes divided by the size of the smaller repertoire. Repertoire richness was assessed with RTK rarefaction, the Chao1 estimator, and Recon v2.1 estimates of unobserved clonotypes. Generation probabilities for all TCRbeta clonotypes obtained by the gDNA method from four donors were computed using OLGA. In its TCRdb copy, this immuneACCESS table keeps in-frame sequences only and misses some clones. Where compared with another copy, unresolved V genes explain less than half of these, and the others have no known cause. For V, J and clone size, that table is used; D and trimming come from the DNA. The sample table shows more than 150,000 clones, and around 93% are seen once. Jointly, the top ten make up more than 0.06% of the sample.

About this clone itself: What antigen it recognizes has not been identified. The record has no base qualities; no much larger clone is one base away.

Overall results and qualifications from the work: Naive subsets generally had larger estimated clonotype richness than memory subsets. Higher generation probabilities were observed for clonotypes shared by all four sorted-subset donors than for non-shared clonotypes. Pairwise subsampling indicated that sequencing depth was expected to affect the degree of clonotype sharing among donors. Even with the large sequencing depth, rarefaction of the sorted-subset datasets indicated that sequencing was incomplete. Sampling was limited to blood, and TCR repertoires in tissue likely differ from TCR repertoires in blood. When a handful of donors were compared, the shared fraction of clonotypes was about 5% for naive CD4, roughly 3.3% for naive CD8, 2% to 2.5% for memory CD4, and 0.35% to 0.4% for memory CD8. Because the study included a small number of donors, the genetic and exposure-history diversity represented was limited.

The CDR3 runs 15 residues from the cysteine to the phenylalanine. Just the 45-base CDR3 DNA is kept, in frame starting at base 1. CDR1 and CDR2 were assigned from the germline V gene (reference sequence) as LNHNV and YYDKDF. Trimmed from V: 0 bases; trimmed from J: 8 bases; junction bases lacking a gene match: 7. This TCR came from a young woman in good health. Sequencing was performed on naive CD4+ T cells sorted from blood. Reading the label with the study, this specimen's cell subset or site is: CD45RA+ positively selected. The rearrangement combines TRBV15 with TRBJ1-2; 9 of the junction bases match TRBD1. CDR3 sequence: CATSRDIGQGWGYTF. Read as DNA, the sequence is TGTGCCACCAGCAGAGACATCGGACAGGGGTGGGGCTACACCTTC. The full variable domain, with segments outside the CDR3 supplied by the reference TRBV15 and TRBJ1-2 proteins, appears as DAMVIQNPRYQVTQFGKPVTLSCSQTLNHNVMYWYQQKSSQAPKLLFHYYDKDFNNEADTPDNFQSRRPNTSFCFLDIRSPGLGDTAMYLCATSRDIGQGWGYTFGSGTRLTVV.